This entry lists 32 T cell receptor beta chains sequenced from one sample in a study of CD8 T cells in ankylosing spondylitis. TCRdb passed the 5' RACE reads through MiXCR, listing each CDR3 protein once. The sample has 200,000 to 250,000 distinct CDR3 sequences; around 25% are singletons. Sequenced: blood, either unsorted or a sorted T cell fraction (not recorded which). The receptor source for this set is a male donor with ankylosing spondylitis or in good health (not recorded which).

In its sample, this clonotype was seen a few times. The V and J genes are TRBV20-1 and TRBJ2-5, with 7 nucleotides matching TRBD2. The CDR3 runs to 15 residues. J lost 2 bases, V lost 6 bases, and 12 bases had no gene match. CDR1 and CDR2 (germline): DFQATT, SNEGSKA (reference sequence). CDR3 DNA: TGCAGTGCAAGAACTCCCGGGACTAAACAAGAGACCCAGTACTTC. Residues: CSARTPGTKQETQYF.

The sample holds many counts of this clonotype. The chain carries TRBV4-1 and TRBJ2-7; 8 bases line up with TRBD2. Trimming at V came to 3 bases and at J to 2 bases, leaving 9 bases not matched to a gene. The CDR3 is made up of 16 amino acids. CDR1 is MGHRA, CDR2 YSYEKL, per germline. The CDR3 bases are TGCGCCAGCAGCCAGCTACTAGCGGTCCGAACCTACGAGCAGTACTTC. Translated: CASSQLLAVRTYEQYF.

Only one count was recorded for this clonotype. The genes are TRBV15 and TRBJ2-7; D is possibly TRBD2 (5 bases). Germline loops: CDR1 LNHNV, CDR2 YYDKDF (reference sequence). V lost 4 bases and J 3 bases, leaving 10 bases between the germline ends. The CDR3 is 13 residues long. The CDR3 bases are TGTGCCACCAGCAAAGGACTCCACTACGAGCAGTACTTC. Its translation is CATSKGLHYEQYF.

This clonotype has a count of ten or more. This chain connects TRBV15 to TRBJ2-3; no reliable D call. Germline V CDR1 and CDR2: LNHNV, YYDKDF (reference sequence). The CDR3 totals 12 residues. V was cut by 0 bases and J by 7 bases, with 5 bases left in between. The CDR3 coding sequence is TGTGCCACCAGCAGAGACGCTTATACGCAGTATTTT. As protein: CATSRDAYTQYF.

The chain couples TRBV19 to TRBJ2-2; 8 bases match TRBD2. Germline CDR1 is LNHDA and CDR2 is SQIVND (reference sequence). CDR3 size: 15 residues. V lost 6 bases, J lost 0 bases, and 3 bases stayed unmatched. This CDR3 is CASRVAGSNTGELFF. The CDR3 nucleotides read TGTGCCAGTAGGGTAGCGGGGTCGAACACCGGGGAGCTGTTTTTT.

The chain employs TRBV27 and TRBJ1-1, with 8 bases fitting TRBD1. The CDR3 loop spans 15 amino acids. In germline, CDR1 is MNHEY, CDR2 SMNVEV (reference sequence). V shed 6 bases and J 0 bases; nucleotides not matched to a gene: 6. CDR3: CASRGQGALNTEAFF. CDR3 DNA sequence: TGTGCCAGCAGAGGACAGGGCGCCCTGAACACTGAAGCTTTCTTT.

CDR3 sequence (DNA): TGCAGCGCCGGGGCGGGGGTAGGCGAGCAGTACTTC. Translation gives CSAGAGVGEQYF. The rearrangement uses TRBV29-1 and TRBJ2-7; 7 nucleotides match TRBD2. CDR1 and CDR2 from the germline V gene are SQVTM and ANQGSEA. The CDR3 spans 12 residues. With 7 bases clipped from V and 6 bases from J, the junction kept 9 bases outside the gene matches.

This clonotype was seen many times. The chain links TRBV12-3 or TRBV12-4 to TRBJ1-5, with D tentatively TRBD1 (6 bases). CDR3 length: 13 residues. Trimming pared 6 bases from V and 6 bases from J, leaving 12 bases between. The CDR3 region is CASSTQGSQPQHF. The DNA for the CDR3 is TGTGCCAGCAGCACACAGGGTAGTCAGCCCCAGCATTTT.

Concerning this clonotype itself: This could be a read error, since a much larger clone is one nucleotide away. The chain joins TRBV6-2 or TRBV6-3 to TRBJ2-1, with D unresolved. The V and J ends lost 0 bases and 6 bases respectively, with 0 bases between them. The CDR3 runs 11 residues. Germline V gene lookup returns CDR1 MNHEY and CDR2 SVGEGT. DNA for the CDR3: TGTGCCAGCAGTTACTCCAATGAGCAGTTCTTC. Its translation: CASSYSNEQFF.

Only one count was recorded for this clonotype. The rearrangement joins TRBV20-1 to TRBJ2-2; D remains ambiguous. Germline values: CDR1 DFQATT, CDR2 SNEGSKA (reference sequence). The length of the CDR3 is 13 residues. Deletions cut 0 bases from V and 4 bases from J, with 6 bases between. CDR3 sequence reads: CSARETITGELFF. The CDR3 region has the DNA TGCAGTGCTAGAGAGACCATCACCGGGGAGCTGTTTTTT.

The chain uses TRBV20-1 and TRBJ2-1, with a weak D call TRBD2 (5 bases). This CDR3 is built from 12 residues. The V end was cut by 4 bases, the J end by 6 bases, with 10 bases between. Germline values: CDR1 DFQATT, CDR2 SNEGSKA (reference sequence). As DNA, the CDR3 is TGCAGTGCTACCCGAAGCGGCAATGAGCAGTTCTTC. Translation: CSATRSGNEQFF.

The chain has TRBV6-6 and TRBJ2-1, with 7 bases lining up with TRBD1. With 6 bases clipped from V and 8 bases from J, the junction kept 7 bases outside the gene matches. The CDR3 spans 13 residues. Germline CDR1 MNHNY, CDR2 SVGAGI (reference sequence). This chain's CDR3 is CASSSTGYHEQFF. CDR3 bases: TGTGCCAGCAGCTCGACAGGGTATCATGAGCAGTTCTTC.

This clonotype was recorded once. The CDR3 here is CSVEDPGLAGGGSGTQYF. The CDR3 coding sequence is TGCAGCGTTGAAGATCCGGGACTAGCGGGAGGGGGGTCGGGGACCCAGTACTTC. V is TRBV29-1 and J is TRBJ2-5, with 16 bases matching TRBD2. This CDR3 is built from 18 residues. From germline, CDR1 is SQVTM and CDR2 ANQGSEA. Losses at the gene ends were 0 bases for V and 7 bases for J; bases not matched to a gene: 11.

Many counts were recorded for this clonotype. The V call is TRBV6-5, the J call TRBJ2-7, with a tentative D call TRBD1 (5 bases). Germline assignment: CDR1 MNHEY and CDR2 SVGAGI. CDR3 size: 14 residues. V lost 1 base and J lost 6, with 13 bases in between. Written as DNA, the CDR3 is TGTGCCAGCAGTTACTTCCAGGGTATACGCGAGCAGTACTTC. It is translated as CASSYFQGIREQYF.

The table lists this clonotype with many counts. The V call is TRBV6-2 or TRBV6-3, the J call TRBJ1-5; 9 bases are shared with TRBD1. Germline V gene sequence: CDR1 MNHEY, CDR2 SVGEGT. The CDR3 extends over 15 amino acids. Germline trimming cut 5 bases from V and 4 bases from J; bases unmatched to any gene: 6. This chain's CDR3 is CASSRTGVKNQPQHF. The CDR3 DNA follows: TGTGCCAGCAGTCGGACAGGGGTCAAAAATCAGCCCCAGCATTTT.

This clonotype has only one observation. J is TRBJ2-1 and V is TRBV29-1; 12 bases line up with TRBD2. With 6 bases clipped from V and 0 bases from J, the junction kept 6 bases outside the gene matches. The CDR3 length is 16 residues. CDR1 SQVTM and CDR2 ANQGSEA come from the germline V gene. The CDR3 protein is CSVGTSGPSSYNEQFF. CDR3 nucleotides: TGCAGCGTAGGGACTAGCGGGCCCAGCTCCTACAATGAGCAGTTCTTC.

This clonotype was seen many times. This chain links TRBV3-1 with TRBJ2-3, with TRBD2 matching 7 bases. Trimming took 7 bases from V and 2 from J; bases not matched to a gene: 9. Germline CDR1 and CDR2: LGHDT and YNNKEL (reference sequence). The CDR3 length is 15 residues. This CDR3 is CASNKKGLNTDTQYF. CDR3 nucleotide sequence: TGTGCCAGCAACAAAAAGGGACTAAACACAGATACGCAGTATTTT.

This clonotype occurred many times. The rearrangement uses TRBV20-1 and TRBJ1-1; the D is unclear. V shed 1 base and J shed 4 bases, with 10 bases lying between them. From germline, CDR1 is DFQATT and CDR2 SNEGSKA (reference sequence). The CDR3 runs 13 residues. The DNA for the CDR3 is TGCAGTGCTAGAGTGGGCGCGGGCACTGAAGCTTTCTTT. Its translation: CSARVGAGTEAFF.

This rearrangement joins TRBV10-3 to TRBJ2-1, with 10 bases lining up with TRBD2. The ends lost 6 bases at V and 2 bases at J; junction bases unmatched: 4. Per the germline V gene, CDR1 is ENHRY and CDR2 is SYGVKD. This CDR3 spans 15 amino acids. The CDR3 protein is CAIRVAGGAYNEQFF. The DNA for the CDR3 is TGTGCCATCAGGGTAGCGGGAGGAGCCTACAATGAGCAGTTCTTC.

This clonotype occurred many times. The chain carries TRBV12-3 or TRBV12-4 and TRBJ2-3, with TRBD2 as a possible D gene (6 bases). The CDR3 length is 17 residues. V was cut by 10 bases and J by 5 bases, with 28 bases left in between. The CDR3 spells CATSSAGQVTGGDTQYF. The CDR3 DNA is TGTGCCACCTCCTCCGCCGGGCAGGTCACCGGGGGAGATACGCAGTATTTT.

DNA of the CDR3: TGTGCCAGCAGTTATGACAGGTACTACGAGCAGTACTTC. Encoded protein: CASSYDRYYEQYF. The gene calls are TRBV6-2 or TRBV6-3 and TRBJ2-7; possibly TRBD1 for D (6 bases). The CDR3 contains 13 residues. Trimming removed 3 bases from V and 3 bases from J, with 9 bases in between. The germline gives CDR1 MNHEY, CDR2 SVGEGT.

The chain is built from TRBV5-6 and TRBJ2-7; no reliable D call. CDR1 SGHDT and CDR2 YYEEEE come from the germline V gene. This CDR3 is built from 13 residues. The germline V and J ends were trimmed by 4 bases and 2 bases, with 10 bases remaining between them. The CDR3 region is CASSPGGPYEQYF. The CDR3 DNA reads TGTGCCAGCAGCCCCGGCGGACCCTACGAGCAGTACTTC.

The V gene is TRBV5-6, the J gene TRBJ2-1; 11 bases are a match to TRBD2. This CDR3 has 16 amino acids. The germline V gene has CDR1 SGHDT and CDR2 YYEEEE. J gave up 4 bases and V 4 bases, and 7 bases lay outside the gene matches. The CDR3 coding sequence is TGTGCCAGCAGCCGGGGAGGGACTAGCGGTTACAATGAGCAGTTCTTC. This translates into CASSRGGTSGYNEQFF.

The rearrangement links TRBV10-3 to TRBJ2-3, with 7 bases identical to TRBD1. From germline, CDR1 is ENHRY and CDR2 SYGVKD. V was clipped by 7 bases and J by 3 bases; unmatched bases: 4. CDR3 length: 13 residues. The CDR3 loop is CAINPDRTDTQYF. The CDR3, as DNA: TGTGCCATCAACCCGGACAGGACAGATACGCAGTATTTT.

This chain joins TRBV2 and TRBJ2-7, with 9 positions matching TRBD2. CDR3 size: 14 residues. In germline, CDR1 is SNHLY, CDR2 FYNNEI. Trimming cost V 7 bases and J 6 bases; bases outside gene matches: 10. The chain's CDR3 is CASTEMLAGVEQYF. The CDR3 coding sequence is TGTGCCAGCACTGAGATGTTAGCGGGAGTCGAGCAGTACTTC.

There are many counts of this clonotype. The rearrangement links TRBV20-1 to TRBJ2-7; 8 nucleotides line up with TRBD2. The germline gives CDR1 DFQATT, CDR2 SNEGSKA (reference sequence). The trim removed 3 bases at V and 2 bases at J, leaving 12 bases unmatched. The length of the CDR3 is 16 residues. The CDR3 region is CSASGRAGMETYEQYF. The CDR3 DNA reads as TGCAGTGCTAGCGGGAGGGCCGGAATGGAGACCTACGAGCAGTACTTC.

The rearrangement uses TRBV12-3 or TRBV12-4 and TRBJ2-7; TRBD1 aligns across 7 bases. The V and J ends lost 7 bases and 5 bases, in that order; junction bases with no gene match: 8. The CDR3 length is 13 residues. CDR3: CASKLRQGHEQYF. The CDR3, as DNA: TGTGCCAGCAAACTTAGACAGGGCCACGAGCAGTACTTC.

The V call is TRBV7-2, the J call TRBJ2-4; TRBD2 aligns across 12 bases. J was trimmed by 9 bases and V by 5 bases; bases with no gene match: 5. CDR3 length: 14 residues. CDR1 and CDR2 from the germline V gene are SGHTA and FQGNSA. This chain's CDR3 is CASSPSGRAGIQYF. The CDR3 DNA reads TGTGCCAGCAGCCCTAGCGGGAGGGCCGGCATTCAGTACTTC.

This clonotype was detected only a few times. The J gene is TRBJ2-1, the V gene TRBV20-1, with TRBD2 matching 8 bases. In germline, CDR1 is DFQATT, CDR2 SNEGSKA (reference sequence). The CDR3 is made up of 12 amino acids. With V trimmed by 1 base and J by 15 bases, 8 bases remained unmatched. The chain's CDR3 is CSARAVAGTLFF. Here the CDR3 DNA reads TGCAGTGCTAGAGCCGTAGCGGGAACTTTGTTCTTC.

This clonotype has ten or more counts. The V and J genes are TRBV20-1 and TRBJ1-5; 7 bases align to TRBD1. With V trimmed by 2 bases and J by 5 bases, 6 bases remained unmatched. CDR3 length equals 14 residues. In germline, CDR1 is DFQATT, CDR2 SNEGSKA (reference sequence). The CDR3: CSARPTGLDQPQHF. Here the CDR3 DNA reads TGCAGTGCTAGACCGACAGGGTTGGATCAGCCCCAGCATTTT.

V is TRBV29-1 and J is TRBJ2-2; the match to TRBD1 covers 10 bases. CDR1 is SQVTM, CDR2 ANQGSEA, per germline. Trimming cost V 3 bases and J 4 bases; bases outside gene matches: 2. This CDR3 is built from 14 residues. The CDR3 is CSVDDRGRTGELFF. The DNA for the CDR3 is TGCAGCGTTGATGACAGGGGGCGCACCGGGGAGCTGTTTTTT.

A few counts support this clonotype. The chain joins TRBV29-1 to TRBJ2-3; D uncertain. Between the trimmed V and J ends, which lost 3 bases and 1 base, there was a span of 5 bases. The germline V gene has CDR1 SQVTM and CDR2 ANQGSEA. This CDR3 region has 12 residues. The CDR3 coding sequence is TGCAGCGTTGATCGGGGCACAGATACGCAGTATTTT. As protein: CSVDRGTDTQYF.